This T cell receptor beta chain came from a study of Ad26.COV2.S vaccination and SARS-CoV-2 variants. Sequenced by immunoSEQ multiplex PCR; TCRdb stores in-frame clones only, minus some. The sample comprises 350,000 to 600,000 clones, roughly nine tenths of which are singletons, and about 1.5% rests with the top ten. The V gene's germline CDR1 is SNHLY and CDR2 FYNNEI. Trimming left V 9 bases short and J 0 bases short, with 6 bases between. The CDR3 contains 12 residues. Indicated treatment: 15 to 20 received Ad26.COV2.S at low or high dose, single or two shots; 5 received placebo; per-sample allocation not given. It was on day 63 after the first vaccine or placebo injection that samples were taken.

The sequence derives from a person aged 18-60 years who received the Ad26.COV2.S COVID-19 vaccine or a placebo. Sequencing used peripheral blood, obtained in a trial of Ad26.COV2.S vaccine versus placebo. The rearrangement joins TRBV2 to TRBJ1-3; the D is unclear. The CDR3 bases are TGTGCCAGTGCGGACTCTGGAAACACCATATATTTT. It specifies CASADSGNTIYF.